Presented here are 13 T cell receptor beta chains from one specimen sequenced in a study of shared clonotypes between healthy human individuals. Assay: immunoSEQ multiplex PCR; the TCRdb copy retains only in-frame clones and omits some. Among over 2 million clones, just under 95% were seen once, and the ten largest hold about 0.36%. Input material: naive CD4+ T cells from PBMCs. Subset of the sample: CD45RA+ positively selected. The receptors come from a man between 18 and 35 years old in good health. Some clones in this sample may be carry-over from other donors' samples.

Only one count was recorded for this clone. This chain connects TRBV29-1 to TRBJ2-1; TRBD2 matches 7 bases. V lost 7 bases, J lost 7 bases, and 13 bases stayed unmatched. The germline gives CDR1 SQVTM, CDR2 ANQGSEA. CDR3 length: 14 residues. The CDR3 DNA reads TGCAGCGCCGGATGGGCCAGGGAGGGAAATGAGCAGTTCTTC. Protein sequence: CSAGWAREGNEQFF.

The rearrangement joins TRBV5-1 to TRBJ1-2, with TRBD1 as a possible D gene (6 bases). CDR1 is SGHRS, CDR2 YFSETQ, per germline. V dropped 0 bases and J dropped 12 bases, with 21 bases sitting between them. The CDR3 loop spans 15 amino acids. CDR3 DNA sequence: TGCGCCAGCAGCTTGGCTTGGGCTGGCTCGGACAGACACACCTTC. This codes for CASSLAWAGSDRHTF.

The chain carries TRBV29-1 and TRBJ2-2, with 11 bases identical to TRBD2. V gave up 5 bases and J gave up 2 bases; unmatched junction bases: 4. The germline V gene has CDR1 SQVTM and CDR2 ANQGSEA. This CDR3 is built from 15 residues. The CDR3 sequence: CSVLGTSGNTGELFF. The CDR3 DNA follows: TGCAGCGTTCTTGGGACTAGCGGAAACACCGGGGAGCTGTTTTTT.

The sample holds one count of this clone. V is TRBV5-1 and J is TRBJ2-1; 8 bases map to TRBD1. The CDR3 length is 15 residues. The germline gives CDR1 SGHRS, CDR2 YFSETQ. The junction had 3 bases not matched to a gene; V was cut back by 4 bases and J by 0 bases. CDR3 nucleotide sequence: TGCGCCAGCAGCCCAGGGGGCTTCTCCTACAATGAGCAGTTCTTC. Its protein is CASSPGGFSYNEQFF.

The rearrangement joins TRBV7-9 to TRBJ1-3; weak D call: TRBD1 (6 bases). Trimming shortened V by 5 bases and J by 0 bases, and 17 bases separated the two germline ends. Germline V lookup: CDR1 SEHNR, CDR2 FQNEAQ (reference sequence). The CDR3 totals 17 residues. As DNA, the CDR3 is TGTGCCAGCAGCCCCCTATCTACGGGGGCCTCTGGAAACACCATATATTTT. It translates to CASSPLSTGASGNTIYF. The whole variable domain, filled in from reference TRBV7-9 and TRBJ1-3, reads DTGVSQNPRHKITKRGQNVTFRCDPISEHNRLYWYRQTLGQGPEFLTYFQNEAQLEKSRLLSDRFSAERPKGSFSTLEIQRTEQGDSAMYLCASSPLSTGASGNTIYFGEGSWLTVV.

This chain joins TRBV5-1 and TRBJ1-1, with D perhaps TRBD1 (5 bases). CDR1 is SGHRS and CDR2 is YFSETQ in the germline V gene. This CDR3 has 15 residues. Trimming stripped 5 bases from V and 6 bases from J, with 20 bases between. CDR3 residues: CASRPGSPARSEAFF. As DNA, the CDR3 is TGCGCCAGCAGGCCAGGGTCCCCGGCCCGTTCTGAAGCTTTCTTT.

This clone was counted only a few times. This chain uses TRBV30 with TRBJ1-5, with D hard to call. The CDR3 is made up of 14 amino acids. Germline V gives CDR1 GTSNPN, CDR2 SVGIG (reference sequence). Trimming removed 3 bases at V and 4 bases at J, with 13 bases between. The CDR3 here is CAWSGASGNQPQHF. CDR3 coding DNA: TGTGCCTGGAGCGGAGCGTCGGGTAATCAGCCCCAGCATTTT.

This sequence joins TRBV18 and TRBJ1-5, with 10 bases that match TRBD1. Per germline, CDR1 KGHSH and CDR2 LQKENI. With V trimmed by 4 bases and J by 3 bases, 9 bases remained unmatched. This CDR3 is 17 amino acids long. CDR3 nucleotide sequence: TGTGCCAGCTCACGATCTTCCGGGACAGGGGACAATCAGCCCCAGCATTTT. It encodes CASSRSSGTGDNQPQHF.

The rearrangement uses TRBV28 and TRBJ1-2; tentative D call: TRBD1 (6 bases). Per the germline V gene, CDR1 is MDHEN and CDR2 is SYDVKM. This CDR3 has 14 amino acids. Trimming stripped 6 bases from V and 6 bases from J, with 17 bases between. CDR3 region: CASSTTRQENGYTF. CDR3 coding DNA: TGTGCCAGCAGCACAACCCGACAGGAGAATGGCTACACCTTC.

The chain employs TRBV19 and TRBJ1-2; tentatively, D is TRBD1 (6 bases). CDR3 size: 16 residues. The germline CDR1 and CDR2 sequences are LNHDA and SQIVND (reference sequence). V lost 3 bases and J lost 1, with 15 bases in between. As DNA, the CDR3 is TGTGCCAGTAGTATGGAGTCGGGGGGGCTTAACTATGGCTACACCTTC. Encoded protein: CASSMESGGLNYGYTF.

This chain joins TRBV15 and TRBJ1-4; the D is unclear. Germline V gene data show CDR1 as LNHNV and CDR2 as YYDKDF (reference sequence). Trimming shortened V by 3 bases and J by 0 bases, and 17 bases separated the two germline ends. The CDR3 totals 18 residues. CDR3 nucleotide sequence: TGTGCCACCAGCAGGTCAAGGGTGGAACTCGCAACTAATGAAAAACTGTTTTTT. Encoded protein: CATSRSRVELATNEKLFF.

This rearrangement joins TRBV4-2 to TRBJ2-7; TRBD2 aligns across 7 bases. The V gene's germline CDR1 is LGHNA and CDR2 YNFKEQ. With V trimmed by 6 bases and J by 2 bases, 10 bases remained unmatched. This CDR3 is built from 15 residues. This CDR3 reads CASRELGRDTYEQYF. DNA for the CDR3: TGTGCCAGCAGGGAATTGGGGAGGGATACCTACGAGCAGTACTTC.

On this clone: Distinct nucleotide sequences in the sample also encode this CDR3. The V gene is TRBV9, the J gene TRBJ2-3, with D hard to call. The CDR3 runs 14 residues. Germline V lookup: CDR1 SGDLS, CDR2 YYNGEE. Trimming took off 0 bases at V and 4 bases at J, with 9 bases between the two ends. CDR3 sequence reads: CASSVGPLSDTQYF. For the CDR3, the DNA is TGTGCCAGCAGCGTAGGACCTCTATCAGATACGCAGTATTTT.